This T cell receptor (beta chain) was recorded in a study of human T cells and chemical hapten exposure. At the level of the study: Patch testing was performed with 0.01% DPC on the upper back, with reading at 6 days.

The time point is: patch test 1, 2 weeks after DPC sensitization. The treatment is: therapeutic diphenylcyclopropenone sensitization with weekly scalp DPC. TCRdb re-analysed the RACE reads in MiXCR, keeping a single row per CDR3 protein. The sample has 150,000 to 200,000 distinct CDR3 sequences, 20% to 25% seen once. The sequence came from a woman in her fifties or sixties with alopecia areata. Some clones in this sample may be carry-over from other donors' samples. Sequenced here: whole blood, sampled in connection with sensitization to the hapten diphenylcyclopropenone (DPC).

CDR3: CASSPRNEQFF. For the CDR3, the DNA is TGTGCCAGCAGCCCCAGGAATGAGCAGTTCTTC. The V call is TRBV12-3 or TRBV12-4, the J call TRBJ2-1, with D hard to call. Trimming removed 6 bases at V and 7 bases at J, with 7 bases between. This CDR3 comprises 11 residues.